These 3 T cell receptor beta chains were all obtained from the same sample, sequenced in a study of blood T cell repertoires in COVID-19. Profiled with immunoSEQ multiplex PCR; TCRdb holds only in-frame clones, not every one. The data show 14,000 or so clones, approximately 83% seen once. The specimen sequenced was peripheral blood. Receptors were obtained from a woman aged 55-69 years with acute or convalescent COVID-19.

The chain has TRBV12-5 and TRBJ2-3; a weak D match, TRBD2 (5 bases). Germline CDR1 and CDR2: LGHNT and FRNRAP. V was cut by 0 bases and J by 6 bases, with 13 bases left in between. The CDR3 is 15 residues long. The CDR3 DNA follows: TGTGCTAGTGGTTTGGTAAGGAGGTCGGCGGATACGCAGTATTTT. Protein: CASGLVRRSADTQYF.

This clone was seen a single time. This sequence joins TRBV7-2 and TRBJ2-4; D gene ambiguous. Germline CDR1 SGHTA, CDR2 FQGNSA. Between the trimmed V and J ends, which lost 5 bases and 5 bases, there was a span of 7 bases. There are 12 residues in the CDR3. CDR3 sequence reads: CASSLTQNIQYF. The DNA for the CDR3 is TGTGCCAGCAGCCTAACCCAAAACATTCAGTACTTC.

V is TRBV24-1 and J is TRBJ1-3; D might be TRBD1 (6 bases). Germline V gene sequence: CDR1 KGHDR, CDR2 SFDVKD. Trimming left V 3 bases short and J 1 base short, with 9 bases between. The CDR3 spans 15 residues. The CDR3 reads CATSDPGQSGNTIYF. Here the CDR3 DNA reads TGTGCCACCAGTGATCCTGGACAGTCTGGAAACACCATATATTTT.